This TCR beta chain stems from a study of cytomegalovirus exposure and HLA in healthy donors. Germline V gene sequence: CDR1 SGHVS, CDR2 FNYEAQ. The CDR3 covers 16 residues. Trimming removed 3 bases from V and 8 bases from J, with 19 bases in between. PCR used 60 Vbeta primers and 13 Jbeta primers. Clones were sequenced by immunoSEQ multiplex PCR, and TCRdb holds only the in-frame ones, with some missing. The sample has roughly 140,000 clones; roughly 78% are singletons. On this clone itself: Antigen: not known.

General study points: The study labeled approximately 150 TCR beta chains cytomegalovirus-associated.

Sequencing used PBMCs. V is TRBV7-6 and J is TRBJ1-4; D may be TRBD1 (6 bases). This TCR came from a man in his forties or fifties in good health and CMV-seropositive. CDR3 region: CASSFKPGTSDEKLFF. In DNA form, the CDR3 reads TGTGCCAGCAGCTTTAAGCCCGGGACATCGGACGAAAAACTGTTTTTT.